This T cell receptor beta chain was found in a study of T cell responses to AZD1222 COVID-19 vaccine. Study in general: The analysis combined second doses at about 4 or about 12 weeks.

Whole-study results and caveats: In all cases, repertoires were sampled only after the peak T cell response. In the spike-specific TCR repertoire, nearly half reportedly target unmutated variant regions.

This CDR3 is built from 14 residues. V was pared by 4 bases and J by 3 bases, with 5 bases of the junction left unmatched. CDR1 is SGHNT, CDR2 YYREEE, per germline (reference sequence). Only one count was recorded for this clone. What it recognizes is unknown. TCRdb's copy holds only in-frame clones and misses some; the assay was immunoSEQ multiplex PCR. The sample contains approximately 70,000 clones, 80% to 90% of which appear only once. The starting material was peripheral blood, obtained on day 0 of AZD1222 vaccination. The TCR comes from an adult in good health. V is TRBV5-4 and J is TRBJ2-5; 8 nucleotides agree with TRBD1. The CDR3 DNA sequence: TGTGCCAGCAGCCCACAGGGGGTTGAAGAGACCCAGTACTTC. Translated: CASSPQGVEETQYF.